Below are 20 T cell receptor beta chains sequenced from a single sample in a study of breast tumors, draining lymph nodes, adjacent tissues. TCRdb passed the multiplex PCR reads through MiXCR, listing each CDR3 protein once. This table has tens of thousands of distinct CDR3 sequences, roughly 36% appearing once. The specimen sequenced was breast tumor tissue. The origin of the receptors is a female donor with breast cancer. Some clones in this sample may be carry-over from other donors' samples.

This clonotype has at least ten counts. This chain connects TRBV7-2 to TRBJ1-3; a weak D match, TRBD1 (5 bases). In germline, CDR1 is SGHTA, CDR2 FQGNSA. The germline V and J ends were trimmed by 1 base and 1 base, with 11 bases remaining between them. This CDR3 contains 16 residues. CDR3: CASSLGGGRSGNTIYF. CDR3 sequence (DNA): TGTGCCAGCAGCTTAGGGGGGGGGAGATCTGGAAACACCATATATTTT.

This clonotype has ten or more counts. The chain combines TRBV12-3 or TRBV12-4 with TRBJ2-2, with D possibly being TRBD1 (5 bases). The CDR3 runs 15 residues. Trimming stripped 2 bases from V and 5 bases from J, with 12 bases between. The chain's CDR3 is CASSLKPGWTGELFF. The CDR3 DNA sequence: TGTGCCAGCAGTTTAAAGCCAGGGTGGACCGGGGAGCTGTTTTTT.

The sample holds many counts of this clonotype. The rearrangement uses TRBV20-1 and TRBJ1-2; maybe TRBD1 (6 bases). The germline gives CDR1 DFQATT, CDR2 SNEGSKA (reference sequence). The CDR3 is made up of 13 amino acids. With 2 bases removed from V and 5 bases from J, the gap between germline ends came to 12 bases. CDR3 sequence reads: CSARPRDIYGYTF. CDR3 nucleotides: TGCAGTGCTAGACCCCGGGACATTTATGGCTACACCTTC.

This clonotype has only one observation. Here the CDR3 DNA reads TGTGCCAGCAGCTTAACAGGCTGGGATACGCAGTATTTT. This gives the protein CASSLTGWDTQYF. The gene calls are TRBV7-3 and TRBJ2-3; D is unresolved. This CDR3 is built from 13 residues. The germline V gene has CDR1 SGHTA and CDR2 FQGTGA. Trimming took 0 bases from V and 6 from J, leaving 7 bases between them.

This clonotype is labeled medium-sized. The V call is TRBV20-1, the J call TRBJ2-7; D call uncertain. Trimming removed 6 bases from V and 0 bases from J, with 9 bases in between. This CDR3 spans 12 amino acids. Germline CDR1 and CDR2: DFQATT and SNEGSKA (reference sequence). The CDR3 spells CSASGTSYEQYF. CDR3 in DNA: TGCAGTGCCTCCGGAACCTCCTACGAGCAGTACTTC.

This clonotype was seen at least ten times. This chain connects TRBV5-1 to TRBJ2-1, with 11 bases that match TRBD2. Looked up from germline, CDR1 is SGHRS and CDR2 is YFSETQ. The CDR3 totals 15 residues. Trimming cost V 4 bases and J 5 bases; bases outside gene matches: 5. The CDR3 sequence: CASSTRLAGNNEQFF. The CDR3 DNA is TGCGCCAGCAGCACTCGACTAGCGGGGAACAATGAGCAGTTCTTC.

This sequence joins TRBV4-1 and TRBJ2-3, with a tentative D call TRBD2 (6 bases). This CDR3 has 18 amino acids. CDR1 and CDR2 (germline): MGHRA, YSYEKL. Trimming took 4 bases from V and 0 from J, leaving 20 bases between them. The CDR3, as DNA: TGCGCCAGCAGCCCAAGGAGGGGAAGCGGAACTAGCACAGATACGCAGTATTTT. This sequence encodes CASSPRRGSGTSTDTQYF.

The table lists this clonotype with many counts. The chain is built from TRBV7-2 and TRBJ2-7; the D is unclear. V lost 1 base and J 1 base, leaving 8 bases between the germline ends. There are 14 residues in the CDR3. Germline CDR1 reads SGHTA; CDR2 reads FQGNSA. The CDR3, as DNA: TGTGCCAGCAGCTTAGGTCCGGTTTCCTACGAGCAGTACTTC. Its translation is CASSLGPVSYEQYF.

The V call is TRBV7-2, the J call TRBJ2-1, with D perhaps matching TRBD1 (5 bases). Germline-derived CDR1 and CDR2 are SGHTA and FQGNSA. CDR3 size: 15 residues. The V end was cut by 2 bases, the J end by 0 bases, with 8 bases between. CDR3: CASSLMGRSYNEQFF. DNA for the CDR3: TGTGCCAGCAGCTTAATGGGGCGCTCCTACAATGAGCAGTTCTTC. Complete variable domain (other parts from reference TRBV7-2 and TRBJ2-1): GAGVSQSPSNKVTEKGKDVELRCDPISGHTALYWYRQSLGQGLEFLIYFQGNSAPDKSGLPSDRFSAERTGGSVSTLTIQRTQQEDSAVYLCASSLMGRSYNEQFFGPGTRLTVL.

This clonotype showed up many times. V and J are TRBV6-1 and TRBJ1-5, with TRBD1 matching over 7 bases. CDR3 length equals 15 residues. Germline CDR1 and CDR2: MNHNS and SASEGT. Germline trimming cut 4 bases from V and 4 bases from J; bases unmatched to any gene: 7. CDR3 amino acids: CASSVTGMGNQPQHF. Here the CDR3 DNA reads TGTGCCAGCAGTGTGACAGGGATGGGGAATCAGCCCCAGCATTTT.

Concerning this clonotype itself: It is likely a read error, because the conserved phenylalanine at the end of the CDR3 is missing. CDR3 nucleotides: TGTGCCTGCAGCGGAAAGGGGAGTAGCACAGATACGCAGTATTCT. This translates into CACSGKGSSTDTQYS. The chain joins TRBV6-1 to TRBJ2-3; D possibly matches TRBD1 or TRBD2 (5 bases each). This CDR3 spans 15 amino acids. Germline V CDR1 and CDR2: MNHNS, SASEGT.

This clonotype was detected once. The chain links TRBV2 to TRBJ1-6; a possible D gene is TRBD1 (6 bases). Germline lookup yields CDR1 SNHLY and CDR2 FYNNEI. The length of the CDR3 is 14 residues. Trimming shortened V by 6 bases and J by 5 bases, and 11 bases separated the two germline ends. This chain's CDR3 is CASRTTGDNSPLHF. The CDR3 DNA is TGTGCCAGCAGGACGACAGGAGATAATTCACCCCTCCACTTT.

The CDR3 DNA reads TGCAGCGTTAGGACTACAGGGATCCTAGGAAAACTGTTTTTT. This encodes CSVRTTGILGKLFF. This chain connects TRBV29-1 to TRBJ1-4; a weak D match, TRBD1 (6 bases). Trimming removed 5 bases from V and 10 bases from J, with 20 bases in between. Germline lookup yields CDR1 SQVTM and CDR2 ANQGSEA. The CDR3 is made up of 14 amino acids. Full variable domain (missing parts from reference TRBV29-1 and TRBJ1-4): SAVISQKPSRDICQRGTSLTIQCQVDSQVTMMFWYRQQPGQSLTLIATANQGSEATYESGFVIDKFPISRPNLTFSTLTVSNMSPEDSSIYLCSVRTTGILGKLFFGSGTQLSVL.

The gene calls are TRBV20-1 and TRBJ1-1; no clear D. V lost 3 bases and J 4 bases, leaving 18 bases between the germline ends. Germline CDR1 and CDR2: DFQATT and SNEGSKA (reference sequence). The CDR3 contains 15 residues. CDR3 DNA sequence: TGCAGTGCTAGTGCAGTTCGGGTGGGAGTCACTGAAGCTTTCTTT. Residues: CSASAVRVGVTEAFF.

Worth noting for this clonotype: A much larger clone lies one base from this, so it may be a read error. The V gene is TRBV12-3 or TRBV12-4, the J gene TRBJ2-3, with 8 bases fitting TRBD2. The CDR3 runs to 17 residues. Written as DNA, the CDR3 is TGTGCCAGCGGTTTGCTCGGACTAGCTGAGAGCACAGATACGCAGTATTTT. It specifies CASGLLGLAESTDTQYF.

A note on this clonotype: A much larger clone lies one base from this, so it may be a read error. Written as DNA, the CDR3 is TGTACCAGCAGCTACAACAATGAGCAGTTCTTC. Amino acids: CTSSYNNEQFF. The chain is built from TRBV5-6 and TRBJ2-1, with D unresolved. The CDR3 has 11 residues. Germline CDR1 and CDR2: SGHDT and YYEEEE. The complete variable domain, with remaining parts taken from reference TRBV5-6 and TRBJ2-1, reads DAGVTQSPTHLIKTRGQQVTLRCSPKSGHDTVSWYQQALGQGPQFIFQYYEEEERQRGNFPDRFSGHQFPNYSSELNVNALLLGDSALYLCTSSYNNEQFFGPGTRLTVL.

Many counts were recorded for this clonotype. V and J are TRBV27 and TRBJ2-7; possible D gene TRBD1, 7 bases. The CDR3 is made up of 13 amino acids. With 3 bases removed from V and 6 bases from J, the gap between germline ends came to 12 bases. Per germline, CDR1 MNHEY and CDR2 SMNVEV (reference sequence). The CDR3 sequence: CASSFQGGREQYF. The CDR3 region has the DNA TGTGCCAGCAGTTTCCAGGGGGGTCGCGAGCAGTACTTC.

This clonotype showed up many times. J is TRBJ2-3 and V is TRBV7-9; possibly TRBD2 for D (6 bases). V lost 5 bases, J lost 6 bases, and 18 bases lay in between. The CDR3 loop spans 15 amino acids. Per germline, CDR1 SEHNR and CDR2 FQNEAQ (reference sequence). As DNA, the CDR3 is TGTGCCAGCAGCCCCCCTAAAGGGAGGACGGATACGCAGTATTTT. Translating gives CASSPPKGRTDTQYF.

This clonotype has only a few counts. A much bigger clone sits one base away, suggesting this may be a read error. This chain links TRBV5-1 with TRBJ2-2; 7 bases line up with TRBD2. From germline, CDR1 is SGHRS and CDR2 YFSETQ. The CDR3 runs to 15 residues. The CDR3 coding sequence is TGCGCCAGCAGCCGGGACCTAGGGGAAGGCGGGGGGCTGTTTTTT. Amino acids: CASSRDLGEGGGLFF.

Many counts were recorded for this clonotype. An end of the junction differs from the germline gene, which may be a read error. The gene calls are TRBV7-2 and TRBJ2-3; 10 bases line up with TRBD2. Germline V gene sequence: CDR1 SGHTA, CDR2 FQGNSA. The CDR3 is 13 amino acids. The CDR3 DNA is TGTGCCAGCAGCCCAAGCGGGAGGGATCCCCATTGTTTT. It is translated as CASSPSGRDPHCF.